This is a list of T cell receptor beta chains from one sample in a study of blood T cell repertoires in COVID-19. TCRdb keeps only in-frame clones here, not all; method: immunoSEQ multiplex PCR. The table includes roughly 120,000 clones, roughly four fifths detected once. The material sequenced was peripheral blood. These receptors were obtained from an older woman with acute or convalescent COVID-19. Each CDR3 is given with its conserved first and last residue. A D gene is named only where the DNA matches it firmly. A clone size is listed for some rows: how often the clone was seen (once, few, many), or a class if it is expanded.

J gene	V gene	clone size	D gene	CDR3 protein	CDR3 DNA
TRBJ1-3	TRBV28	-	-	CASTATGNTIYF	TGTGCCAGTACAGCAACTGGAAACACCATATATTTT
TRBJ1-2	TRBV6-2/TRBV6-3	once	-	CASSLMVGAATF	TGTGCCAGCAGTCTTATGGTGGGGGCTGCCACCTTC
TRBJ1-4	TRBV5-1	-	-	CASSHGGLKGELFF	TGCGCCAGCAGCCACGGAGGCCTTAAGGGTGAACTGTTTTTT
TRBJ1-1	TRBV3-1/TRBV3-2	-	TRBD1	CASSQTGGWAFF	TGTGCCAGCAGCCAGACAGGGGGTTGGGCTTTCTTT
TRBJ1-1	TRBV24-1	-	TRBD1	CATSDSTGAREAFF	TGTGCCACCAGTGATAGTACAGGGGCCCGCGAAGCTTTCTTT
TRBJ2-2	TRBV5-4	-	TRBD2	CASRAGGAGRTGELFF	TGTGCCAGCAGGGCCGGGGGAGCGGGGCGGACCGGGGAGCTGTTTTTT
TRBJ1-4	TRBV24-1	few	-	CATSDCRVLREKLFF	TGTGCCACCAGTGATTGCCGCGTCTTGAGGGAAAAACTGTTTTTT
TRBJ2-1	TRBV7-8	-	TRBD1	CASSARTGNEQFF	TGTGCCAGCAGCGCACGGACAGGGAATGAGCAGTTCTTC
TRBJ2-3	TRBV5-6	-	-	CASSGSTDTQYF	TGTGCCAGCAGCGGCAGCACAGATACGCAGTATTTT
TRBJ1-2	TRBV7-7	once	TRBD1	CASSCQGARVYGYTF	TGTGCCAGCAGCTGTCAGGGGGCAAGAGTATATGGCTACACCTTC
TRBJ1-2	TRBV5-5	few	-	CASLRSGAEKRGYTF	TGTGCCAGTCTTAGAAGCGGGGCCGAGAAACGGGGCTACACCTTC
TRBJ1-6	TRBV2	-	-	CASSQLVPRGSPLHF	TGTGCCAGCAGTCAACTCGTCCCCCGTGGTTCACCCCTCCACTTT
TRBJ1-2	TRBV29-1	few	TRBD1	CSVVGTDGYTF	TGCAGCGTTGTCGGGACAGATGGCTACACCTTC
TRBJ1-1	TRBV5-1	-	-	CASSPDNGAEAFF	TGCGCCAGCAGCCCCGACAACGGCGCTGAAGCTTTCTTT
TRBJ1-4	TRBV11-2	-	-	CASSRRWGQGNEKLFF	TGTGCCAGCAGCCGACGGTGGGGGCAAGGGAATGAAAAACTGTTTTTT
TRBJ2-3	TRBV2	-	TRBD1	CASDRGLGDTQYF	TGTGCCAGCGACAGGGGACTGGGAGATACGCAGTATTTT
TRBJ1-2	TRBV13	few	TRBD1	CASSLGTGDNYGYTF	TGTGCCAGCAGCTTGGGGACAGGGGATAACTATGGCTACACCTTC
TRBJ1-3	TRBV2	once	-	CASTRSGSSGNTIYF	TGTGCCAGCACTCGGTCGGGTAGCTCTGGAAACACCATATATTTT
TRBJ2-3	TRBV10-3	-	TRBD2	CASKRAGGWDTQYF	TGTGCCTCCAAACGAGCGGGGGGATGGGATACGCAGTATTTT
TRBJ2-1	TRBV28	-	TRBD1	CASLRDRGNEQFF	TGTGCCAGCCTGCGGGACAGGGGGAATGAGCAGTTCTTC
TRBJ1-1	TRBV19	-	TRBD1	CASSSGSGGRAEAFF	TGTGCCAGTAGTTCTGGCTCAGGGGGCCGGGCTGAAGCTTTCTTT
TRBJ1-2	TRBV5-1	-	TRBD1	CASSWEQGSPNMGYTF	TGCGCCAGCAGCTGGGAACAGGGGAGTCCGAATATGGGCTACACCTTC
TRBJ2-1	TRBV11-2	-	-	CASSLYGEQFF	TGTGCCAGCAGCTTGTACGGTGAGCAGTTCTTC
TRBJ2-3	TRBV12-5	-	TRBD1	CASGTGTASTDTQYF	TGTGCTAGTGGTACCGGGACAGCTAGCACAGATACGCAGTATTTT
TRBJ1-2	TRBV21-1	few	-	CASSTRQANYGYTF	TGTGCCAGCAGCACTCGCCAGGCTAACTATGGCTACACCTTC
TRBJ1-2	TRBV7-2	-	-	CASSFDSGVSYTF	TGTGCCAGCAGCTTCGACTCAGGGGTGAGCTACACCTTC
TRBJ1-1	TRBV6-5	-	-	CASGTTGFLNTEAFF	TGTGCCAGCGGAACGACGGGGTTCCTGAACACTGAAGCTTTCTTT
TRBJ1-2	TRBV4-1	-	TRBD1	CASSQDWATGNGYTF	TGCGCCAGCAGCCAAGATTGGGCGACAGGGAATGGCTACACCTTC
TRBJ1-2	TRBV19	-	TRBD1	CASSFTGGSGYTF	TGTGCCAGTAGCTTTACAGGGGGGAGTGGCTACACCTTC
TRBJ1-2	TRBV3-1/TRBV3-2	-	TRBD1	CASSQGQGYYGYTF	TGTGCCAGCAGCCAAGGACAGGGCTACTATGGCTACACCTTC
TRBJ2-7	TRBV4-1	few	TRBD1	CASSQGTGRYEQYF	TGCGCCAGCAGCCAAGGGACAGGGCGCTACGAGCAGTACTTC
TRBJ1-3	TRBV5-1	few	-	CASSLERAGNTIYF	TGCGCCAGCAGCTTGGAGAGAGCAGGAAACACCATATATTTT
TRBJ2-2	TRBV27	-	TRBD1	CASSPTGTAYTGELFF	TGTGCCAGCAGCCCCACCGGGACAGCTTACACCGGGGAGCTGTTTTTT
TRBJ2-1	TRBV3-1/TRBV3-2	-	TRBD2	CASSRSGGAGDEQFF	TGTGCCAGCAGCCGTAGCGGGGGGGCTGGCGATGAGCAGTTCTTC
TRBJ1-2	TRBV7-2	few	-	CASSFRDRIYGYTF	TGTGCCAGCAGCTTTCGCGACAGGATCTATGGCTACACCTTC
TRBJ2-1	TRBV30	once	-	CAWRRAGADFNEQFF	TGTGCCTGGAGACGCGCGGGGGCCGACTTCAATGAGCAGTTCTTC
TRBJ1-3	TRBV19	-	TRBD1	CASSWTGAGNTIYF	TGTGCCAGTAGCTGGACAGGGGCTGGAAACACCATATATTTT
TRBJ1-2	TRBV3-1/TRBV3-2	-	TRBD1	CASSLTGRQGGYTF	TGTGCCAGCAGTCTTACAGGGAGACAGGGTGGCTACACCTTC
TRBJ2-2	TRBV7-3	-	-	CASSMTGTLGTGELFF	TGTGCCAGCAGCATGACCGGGACTCTGGGGACCGGGGAGCTGTTTTTT
TRBJ2-1	TRBV3-1/TRBV3-2	-	-	CASSHYIKEEEQFF	TGTGCCAGCAGCCACTACATTAAAGAGGAAGAGCAGTTCTTC
TRBJ1-1	TRBV3-1/TRBV3-2	-	-	CASSRLRGGKSEAFF	TGTGCCAGCAGCCGGCTAAGAGGCGGGAAAAGTGAAGCTTTCTTT
TRBJ1-1	TRBV12-3/TRBV12-4	-	TRBD1	CASSQYRGWGAFF	TGTGCCAGCAGTCAGTACAGGGGATGGGGGGCTTTCTTT
TRBJ2-5	TRBV5-1	few	TRBD2	CASSRSGGETQYF	TGCGCCAGCAGTCGGAGCGGGGGAGAGACCCAGTACTTC
TRBJ2-1	TRBV3-1/TRBV3-2	many	TRBD2	CASSQEGAGPLNEQFF	TGTGCCAGCAGCCAAGAAGGAGCGGGACCCCTGAATGAGCAGTTCTTC
TRBJ2-7	TRBV5-1	-	TRBD1	CASSLDPGQDYEQYF	TGCGCCAGCAGCCTGGATCCGGGACAGGACTACGAGCAGTACTTC
TRBJ2-2	TRBV6-2/TRBV6-3	-	-	CASSYGHFGRAVTGELFF	TGTGCCAGCAGTTACGGGCATTTCGGCAGGGCGGTCACCGGGGAGCTGTTTTTT
TRBJ1-2	TRBV27	once	-	CASSTGISGYTF	TGTGCCAGCTCCACCGGGATTAGTGGCTACACCTTC
TRBJ1-1	TRBV3-1/TRBV3-2	-	TRBD1	CASSQDQAGGNTEAFF	TGTGCCAGCAGCCAAGACCAGGCAGGGGGCAACACTGAAGCTTTCTTT
TRBJ1-1	TRBV7-9	-	-	CASSFGRAEAFF	TGTGCCAGCAGCTTCGGGAGGGCTGAAGCTTTCTTT
TRBJ2-7	TRBV5-6	-	TRBD1	CASSSLGTEDEQYF	TGTGCCAGCAGCTCCTTAGGGACAGAGGACGAGCAGTACTTC